Each of the 4 T cell receptor beta chains below was sequenced from the same sample in a study of Ad26.COV2.S vaccination and SARS-CoV-2 variants. The sample's treatment: approximately 18 received Ad26.COV2.S at low or high dose, single or two shots; 5 received placebo; per-sample allocation not given. Collection of the samples took place on day 63 after the first injection of vaccine or placebo. The table came from immunoSEQ multiplex PCR; TCRdb's copy has only in-frame clones and leaves some out. The data contain about 350,000 clones, roughly 89% of them seen just once; the ten biggest clones take up 5%. The sample here was peripheral blood, taken in a trial of Ad26.COV2.S vaccine versus placebo. The receptors originated from a person between 18 and 65 years old who received the Ad26.COV2.S COVID-19 vaccine or a placebo.

The rearrangement uses TRBV10-3 and TRBJ1-6; D not resolved. CDR3 length: 14 residues. Germline V gene sequence: CDR1 ENHRY, CDR2 SYGVKD. V was clipped by 6 bases and J by 5 bases, with 11 bases between them. In nucleotides, the CDR3 is TGTGCCATCAGCCTGGAGTTAGATAATTCACCCCTCCACTTT. It encodes CAISLELDNSPLHF.

The rearrangement links TRBV6-6 to TRBJ2-3; D unresolved. The V gene lost 2 bases and the J gene lost 8 bases, with 5 bases spanning the gap. From germline, CDR1 is MNHNY and CDR2 SVGAGI (reference sequence). CDR3 length equals 11 residues. CDR3 nucleotides: TGTGCCAGCAGTTACGGCCGTACGCAGTATTTT. Its protein is CASSYGRTQYF.

The V gene is TRBV5-5, the J gene TRBJ2-7; 8 bases are shared with TRBD1. Germline V CDR1 and CDR2: SGHKS, YYEKEE (reference sequence). V lost 0 bases to trimming and J lost 4 bases; unmatched junction nucleotides: 6. The CDR3 covers 15 residues. This CDR3 reads CASSLGGQGLYEQYF. CDR3 DNA sequence: TGTGCCAGCAGCTTGGGTGGACAGGGATTATACGAGCAGTACTTC.

This chain connects TRBV2 to TRBJ1-6; 7 positions match TRBD1. The CDR3 is 15 residues long. Germline CDR1 reads SNHLY; CDR2 reads FYNNEI. The V and J ends lost 3 bases and 1 base, in that order; junction bases with no gene match: 0. In DNA form, the CDR3 reads TGTGCCAGCAGTGAGGGACAGTCCTATAATTCACCCCTCCACTTT. Translated, it gives CASSEGQSYNSPLHF.